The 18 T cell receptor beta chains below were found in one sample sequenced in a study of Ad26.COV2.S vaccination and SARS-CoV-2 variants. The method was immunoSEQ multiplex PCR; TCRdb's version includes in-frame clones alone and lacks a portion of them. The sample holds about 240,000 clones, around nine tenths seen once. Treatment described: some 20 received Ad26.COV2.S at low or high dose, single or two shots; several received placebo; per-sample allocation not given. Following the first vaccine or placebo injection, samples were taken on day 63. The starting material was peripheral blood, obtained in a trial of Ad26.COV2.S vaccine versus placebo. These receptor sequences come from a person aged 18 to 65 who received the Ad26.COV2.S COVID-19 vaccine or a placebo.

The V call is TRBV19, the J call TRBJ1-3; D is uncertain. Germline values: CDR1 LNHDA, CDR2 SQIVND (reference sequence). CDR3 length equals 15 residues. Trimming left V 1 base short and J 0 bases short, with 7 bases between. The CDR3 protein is CASSIGENSGNTIYF. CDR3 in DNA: TGTGCCAGTAGTATAGGGGAAAACTCTGGAAACACCATATATTTT.

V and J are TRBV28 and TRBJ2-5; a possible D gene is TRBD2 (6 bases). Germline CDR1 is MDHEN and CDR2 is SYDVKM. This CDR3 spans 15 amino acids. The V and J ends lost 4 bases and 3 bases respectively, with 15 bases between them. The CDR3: CASSWEERVEETQYF. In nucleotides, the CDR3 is TGTGCCAGCAGTTGGGAGGAACGGGTTGAAGAGACCCAGTACTTC.

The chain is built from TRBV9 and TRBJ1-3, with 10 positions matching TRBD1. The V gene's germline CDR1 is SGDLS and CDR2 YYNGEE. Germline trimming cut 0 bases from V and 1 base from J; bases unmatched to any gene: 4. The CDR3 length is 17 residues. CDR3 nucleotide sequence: TGTGCCAGCAGCGTAGCTGGGACAGGGGCTTCTGGAAACACCATATATTTT. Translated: CASSVAGTGASGNTIYF.

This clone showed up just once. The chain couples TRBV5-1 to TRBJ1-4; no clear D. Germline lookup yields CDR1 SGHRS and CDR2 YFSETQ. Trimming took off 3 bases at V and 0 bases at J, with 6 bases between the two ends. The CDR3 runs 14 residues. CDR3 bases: TGCGCCAGCAGCTCGCAGACAACTAATGAAAAACTGTTTTTT. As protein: CASSSQTTNEKLFF. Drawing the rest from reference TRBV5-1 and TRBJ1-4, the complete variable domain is KAGVTQTPRYLIKTRGQQVTLSCSPISGHRSVSWYQQTPGQGLQFLFEYFSETQRNKGNFPGRFSGRQFSNSRSEMNVSTLELGDSALYLCASSSQTTNEKLFFGSGTQLSVL.

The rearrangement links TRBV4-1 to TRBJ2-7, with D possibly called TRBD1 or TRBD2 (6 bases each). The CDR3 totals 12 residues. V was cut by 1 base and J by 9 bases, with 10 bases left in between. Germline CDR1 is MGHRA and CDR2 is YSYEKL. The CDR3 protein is CASSQVGGWQYF. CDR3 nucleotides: TGCGCCAGCAGCCAAGTAGGGGGGTGGCAGTACTTC.

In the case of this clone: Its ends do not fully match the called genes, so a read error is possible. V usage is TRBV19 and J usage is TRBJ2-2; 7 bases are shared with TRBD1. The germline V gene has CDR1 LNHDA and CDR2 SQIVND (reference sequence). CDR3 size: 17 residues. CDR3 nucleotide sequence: TGTGCCAGTAGTAGTAACGCCAGGGGGTTCGGCACCCGGGAGCTGTTTTTT. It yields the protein CASSSNARGFGTRELFF. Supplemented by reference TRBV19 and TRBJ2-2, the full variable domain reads DGGITQSPKYLFRKEGQNVTLSCEQNLNHDAMYWYRQDPGQGLRLIYYSQIVNDFQKGDIAEGYSVSREKKESFPLTVTSAQKNPTAFYLCASSSNARGFGTRELFFGEGSRLTVL.

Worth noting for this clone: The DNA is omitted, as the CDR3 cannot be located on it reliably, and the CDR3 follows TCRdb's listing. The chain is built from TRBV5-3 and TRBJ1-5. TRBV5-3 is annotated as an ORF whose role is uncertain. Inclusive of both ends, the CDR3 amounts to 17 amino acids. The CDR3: CAMKLSLWERRNQPQHF.

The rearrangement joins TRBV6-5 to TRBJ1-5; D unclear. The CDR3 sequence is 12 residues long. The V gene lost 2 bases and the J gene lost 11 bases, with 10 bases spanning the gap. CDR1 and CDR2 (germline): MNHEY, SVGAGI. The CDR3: CASSYLDLSQHF. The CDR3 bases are TGTGCCAGCAGTTACCTGGACCTCTCCCAGCATTTT.

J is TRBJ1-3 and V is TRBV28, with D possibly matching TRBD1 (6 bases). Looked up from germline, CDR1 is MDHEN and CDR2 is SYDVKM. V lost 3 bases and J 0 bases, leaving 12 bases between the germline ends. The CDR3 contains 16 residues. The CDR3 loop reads CASSFYRVASGNTIYF. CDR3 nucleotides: TGTGCCAGCAGTTTTTACAGGGTGGCCTCTGGAAACACCATATATTTT.

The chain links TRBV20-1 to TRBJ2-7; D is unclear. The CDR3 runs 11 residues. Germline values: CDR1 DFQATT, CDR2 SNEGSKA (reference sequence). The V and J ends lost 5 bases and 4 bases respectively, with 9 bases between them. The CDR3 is CSAETNYEQYF. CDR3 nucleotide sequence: TGCAGTGCTGAAACTAATTACGAGCAGTACTTC.

This CDR3 is CASSLELAGGEETQYF. The CDR3 DNA reads TGTGCCAGCAGCTTGGAACTAGCGGGAGGGGAGGAGACCCAGTACTTC. This chain uses TRBV5-6 with TRBJ2-5, with 13 bases fitting TRBD2. V was pared by 0 bases and J by 5 bases, with 4 bases of the junction left unmatched. Per the germline V gene, CDR1 is SGHDT and CDR2 is YYEEEE. CDR3 length: 16 amino acids.

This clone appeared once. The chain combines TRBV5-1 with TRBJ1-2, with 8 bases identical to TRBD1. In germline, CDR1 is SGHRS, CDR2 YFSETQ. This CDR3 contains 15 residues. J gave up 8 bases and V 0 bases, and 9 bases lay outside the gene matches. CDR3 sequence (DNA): TGCGCCAGCAGCTTGGGGACAGGGATGACGGGCGGCTACACCTTC. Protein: CASSLGTGMTGGYTF. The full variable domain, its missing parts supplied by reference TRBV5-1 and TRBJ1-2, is KAGVTQTPRYLIKTRGQQVTLSCSPISGHRSVSWYQQTPGQGLQFLFEYFSETQRNKGNFPGRFSGRQFSNSRSEMNVSTLELGDSALYLCASSLGTGMTGGYTFGSGTRLTVV.

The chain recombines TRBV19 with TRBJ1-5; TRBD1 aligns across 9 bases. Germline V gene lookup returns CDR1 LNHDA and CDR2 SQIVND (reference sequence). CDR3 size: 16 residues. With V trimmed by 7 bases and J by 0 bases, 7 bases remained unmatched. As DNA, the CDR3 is TGTGCCAGTAACAGGGGGCGCCCTGATAGCAATCAGCCCCAGCATTTT. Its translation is CASNRGRPDSNQPQHF.

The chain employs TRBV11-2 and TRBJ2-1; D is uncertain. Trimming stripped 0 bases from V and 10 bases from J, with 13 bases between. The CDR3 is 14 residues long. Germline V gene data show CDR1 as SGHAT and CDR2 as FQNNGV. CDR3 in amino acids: CASSLDLASREQFF. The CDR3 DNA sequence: TGTGCCAGCAGCTTAGATCTGGCATCTAGAGAGCAGTTCTTC.

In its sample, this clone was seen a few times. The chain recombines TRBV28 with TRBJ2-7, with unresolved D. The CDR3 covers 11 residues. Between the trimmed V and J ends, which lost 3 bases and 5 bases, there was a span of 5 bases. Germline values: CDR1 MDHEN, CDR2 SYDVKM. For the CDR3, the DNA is TGTGCCAGCAGTTTTTGGGACGAGCAGTACTTC. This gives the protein CASSFWDEQYF.

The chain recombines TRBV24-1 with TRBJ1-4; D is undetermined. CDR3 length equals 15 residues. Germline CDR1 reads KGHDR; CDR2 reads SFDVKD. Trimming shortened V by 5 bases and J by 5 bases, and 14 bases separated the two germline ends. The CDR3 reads CATSGEGGRNEKLFF. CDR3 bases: TGTGCCACCAGTGGTGAGGGAGGGCGGAATGAAAAACTGTTTTTT.

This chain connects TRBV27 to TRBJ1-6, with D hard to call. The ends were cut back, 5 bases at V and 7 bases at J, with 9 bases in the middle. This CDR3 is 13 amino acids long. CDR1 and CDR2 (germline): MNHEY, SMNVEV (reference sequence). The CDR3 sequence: CASSQTPNSPLHF. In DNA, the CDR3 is TGTGCCAGCAGTCAGACTCCAAATTCACCCCTCCACTTT.

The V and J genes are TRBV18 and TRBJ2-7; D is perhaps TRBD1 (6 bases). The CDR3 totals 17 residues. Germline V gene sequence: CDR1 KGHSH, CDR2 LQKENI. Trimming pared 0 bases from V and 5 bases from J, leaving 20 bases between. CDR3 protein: CASSPPLGGPSLHEQYF. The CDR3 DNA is TGTGCCAGCTCACCACCGTTAGGGGGACCGTCGTTGCACGAGCAGTACTTC.